The clone carrying this T cell receptor beta chain has just a few counts. The antigen is not known. Healthy Caucasian individuals from Russia aged about 6 to 90 were enrolled as donors. These data come from a study of blood T cells in healthy people across ages. General study results and limits: When one million T cells were used, diversity estimates were thought to be underestimates.

Primers used in a second PCR of about 7 to 12 cycles were a sample-barcoded 5' primer and a J-beta primer mix. TCRdb reprocessed the 5' RACE reads with MiXCR, giving one entry per CDR3 protein. The table shows about 680,000 distinct CDR3 sequences, with approximately 49% occurring only once. The V gene's germline CDR1 is ENHRY and CDR2 SYGVKD. CDR3 length: 11 residues. The germline V and J ends were trimmed by 3 bases and 13 bases, with 10 bases remaining between them. Sequenced sample: blood. The gene calls are TRBV10-3 and TRBJ2-4; a possible D gene is TRBD1 (5 bases). The receptor comes from a woman aged 55-69 years in good health. CDR3 sequence reads: CAISDSGRQYF. The CDR3 DNA follows: TGTGCCATCAGTGACTCAGGGCGGCAGTACTTC.